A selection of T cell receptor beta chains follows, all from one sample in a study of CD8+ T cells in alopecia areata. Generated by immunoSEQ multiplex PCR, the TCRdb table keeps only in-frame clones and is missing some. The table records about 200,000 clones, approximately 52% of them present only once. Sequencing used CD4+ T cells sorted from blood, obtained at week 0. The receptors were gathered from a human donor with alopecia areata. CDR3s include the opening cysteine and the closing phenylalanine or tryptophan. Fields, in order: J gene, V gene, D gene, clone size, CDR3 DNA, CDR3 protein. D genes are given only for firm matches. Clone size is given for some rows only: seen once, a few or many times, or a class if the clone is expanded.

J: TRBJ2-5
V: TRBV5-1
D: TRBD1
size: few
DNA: TGCGCCAGCAGCGTGACAGGGCTAGAGACCCAGTACTTC
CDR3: CASSVTGLETQYF

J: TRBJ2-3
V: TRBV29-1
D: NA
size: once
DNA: TGCAGCGCCCTAACCACTACATACACAGATACGCAGTATTTT
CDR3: CSALTTTYTDTQYF

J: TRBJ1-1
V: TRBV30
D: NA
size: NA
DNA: TGTGCCTGGAGTGACTCCGGGGGTGCGAACACTGAAGCTTTCTTT
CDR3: CAWSDSGGANTEAFF

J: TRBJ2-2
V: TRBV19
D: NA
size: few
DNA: TGTGCCAGTAGTGCCCAGGGGCTAACGAACACCGGGGAGCTGTTTTTT
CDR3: CASSAQGLTNTGELFF

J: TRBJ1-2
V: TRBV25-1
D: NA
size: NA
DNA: TGTGCCAGCAGCTCGGCGGGCACTTATGGCTACACCTTC
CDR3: CASSSAGTYGYTF

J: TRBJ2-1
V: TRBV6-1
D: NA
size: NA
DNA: TGTGCCAGCAGGGGTTTGGGATTGGGGCTAGAGCAGTTCTTC
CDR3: CASRGLGLGLEQFF

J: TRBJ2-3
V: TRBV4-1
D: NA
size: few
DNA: TGCGCCAGCAGCCAAGTAAATATGGGGTTCGGCACAGATACGCAGTATTTT
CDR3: CASSQVNMGFGTDTQYF

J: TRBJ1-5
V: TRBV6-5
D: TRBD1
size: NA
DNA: TGTGCCAGCAGTGCTTCGGGACAGAGCAATCAGCCCCAGCATTTT
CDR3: CASSASGQSNQPQHF

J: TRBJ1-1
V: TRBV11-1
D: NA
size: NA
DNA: TGTGCCAGCAGCTTAGTCCCAGGGCAGAACACTGAAGCTTTCTTT
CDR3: CASSLVPGQNTEAFF

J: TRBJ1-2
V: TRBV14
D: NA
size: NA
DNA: TGTGCCAGCAGCCAAGATCGGCGGGCATCGGGCTACACCTTC
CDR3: CASSQDRRASGYTF

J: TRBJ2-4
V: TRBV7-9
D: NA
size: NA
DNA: TGTGCCAGCAGCTTAGCGGCGGACAGAGCCAAAAACATTCAGTACTTC
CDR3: CASSLAADRAKNIQYF

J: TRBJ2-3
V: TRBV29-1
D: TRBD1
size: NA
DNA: TGCAGCGCCGAACAGGGGGCAGGAGATACGCAGTATTTT
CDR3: CSAEQGAGDTQYF

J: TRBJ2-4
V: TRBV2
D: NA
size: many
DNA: TGTGCCAGCAGTGATGAGGGCTTAGCCAAAAACATTCAGTACTTC
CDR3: CASSDEGLAKNIQYF

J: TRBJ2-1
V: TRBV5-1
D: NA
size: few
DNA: TGCGCCAGCAGCTTCCTAAGGACGATCGGCAATGAGCAGTTCTTC
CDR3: CASSFLRTIGNEQFF

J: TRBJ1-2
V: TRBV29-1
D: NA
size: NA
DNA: TGCAGCGTTGAAATGTACGCTAACTATGGCTACACCTTC
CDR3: CSVEMYANYGYTF

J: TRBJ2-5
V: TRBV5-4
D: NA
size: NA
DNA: TGTGCCAGCAGCTTTGCGGGGCAAGGAGGGACCCAGTACTTC
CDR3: CASSFAGQGGTQYF

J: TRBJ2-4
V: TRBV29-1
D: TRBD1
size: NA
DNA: TGCAGCGTTGAAGGACAGACAGGGTATCGGAACATTCAGTACTTC
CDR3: CSVEGQTGYRNIQYF

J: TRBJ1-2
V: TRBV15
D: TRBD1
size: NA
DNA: TGTGCCACCAGCAGAGATTGGGACAGGACTAACTATGGCTACACCTTC
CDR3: CATSRDWDRTNYGYTF

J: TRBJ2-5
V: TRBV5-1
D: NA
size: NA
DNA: TGCGCCAGCAGCCCGCCGGGAACTCAAGAGACCCAGTACTTC
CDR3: CASSPPGTQETQYF

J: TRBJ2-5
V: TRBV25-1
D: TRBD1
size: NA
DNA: TGTGCCAGCAGTGCAGGACAGGGTGCAGAGACCCAGTACTTC
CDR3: CASSAGQGAETQYF

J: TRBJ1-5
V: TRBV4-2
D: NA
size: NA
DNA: TGTGCCAGCAGCCAAGAATCAGGAAACAATCAGCCCCAGCATTTT
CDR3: CASSQESGNNQPQHF

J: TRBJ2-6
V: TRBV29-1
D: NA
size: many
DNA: TGCAGCGTTGCCCCCTCTGGGGCCAACGTCCTGACTTTC
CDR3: CSVAPSGANVLTF

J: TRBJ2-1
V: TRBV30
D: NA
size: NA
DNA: TGTGCCTGGAGATCGGCAGGGTGGAGTGAGCAGTTCTTC
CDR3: CAWRSAGWSEQFF

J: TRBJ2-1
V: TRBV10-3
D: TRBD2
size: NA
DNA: TGTGCCATCAGTGGCAGCGGGATGTACAATGAGCAGTTCTTC
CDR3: CAISGSGMYNEQFF

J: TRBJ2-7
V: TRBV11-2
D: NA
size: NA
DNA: TGTGCCAGCAGCCTTGGGGAGATTCGTCTGTTGGAGCAGTACTTC
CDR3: CASSLGEIRLLEQYF

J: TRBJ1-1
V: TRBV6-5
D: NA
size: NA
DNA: TGTGCCAGCAGTTACTCGGGCTACAGGAGTGAAGCTTTCTTT
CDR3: CASSYSGYRSEAFF

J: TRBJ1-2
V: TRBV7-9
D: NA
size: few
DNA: TGTGCCAGCAGCCGGGTGGATGGCTACACCTTC
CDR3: CASSRVDGYTF

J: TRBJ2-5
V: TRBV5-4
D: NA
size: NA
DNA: TGTGCCAGCAGCCCCCGGGACCTACGGGAGACCCAGTACTTC
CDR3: CASSPRDLRETQYF

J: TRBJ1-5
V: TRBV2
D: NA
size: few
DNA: TGTGCCAGCAGTGAAACTCCTAGCAATCAGCCCCAGCATTTT
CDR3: CASSETPSNQPQHF

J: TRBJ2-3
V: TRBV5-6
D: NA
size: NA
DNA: TGTGCCAGCAGCTTGGTAGTCACAGATACGCAGTATTTT
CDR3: CASSLVVTDTQYF

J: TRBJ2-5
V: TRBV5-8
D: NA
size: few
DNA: TGTGCCAGCAGCCGGGGGCTTCGGTACCAAGAGACCCAGTACTTC
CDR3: CASSRGLRYQETQYF

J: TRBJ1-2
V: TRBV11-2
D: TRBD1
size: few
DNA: TGTGCCAGCAGCTTAGATCTGGGGACAGGGGGCTATGGCTACACCTTC
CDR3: CASSLDLGTGGYGYTF

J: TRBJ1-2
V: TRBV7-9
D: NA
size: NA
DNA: TGTGCCAGCAGCTTAGCGAAGGACGCCTATGGCTACACCTTC
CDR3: CASSLAKDAYGYTF

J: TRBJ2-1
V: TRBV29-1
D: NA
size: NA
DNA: TGCACCGTGGGAGAAAGGGGATACAATGAGCAGTTCTTC
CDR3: CTVGERGYNEQFF

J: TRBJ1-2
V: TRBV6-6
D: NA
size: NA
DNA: TGTGCCAGCAGTTTTGGCTCGAACTATGGCTACACCTTC
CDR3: CASSFGSNYGYTF

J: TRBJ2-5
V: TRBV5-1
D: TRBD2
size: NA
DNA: TGCGCCAGCAGCTTTCCTAGCGGAGAGACCCAGTACTTC
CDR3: CASSFPSGETQYF

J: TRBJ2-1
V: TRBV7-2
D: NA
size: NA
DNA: TGTGCCAGCAGCTTAGGGGGTTATGGTCACAATGAGCAGTTCTTC
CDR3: CASSLGGYGHNEQFF

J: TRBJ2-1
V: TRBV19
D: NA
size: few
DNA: TGTGCCAGTAGTATCTTCTCCAATGAGCAGTTCTTC
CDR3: CASSIFSNEQFF

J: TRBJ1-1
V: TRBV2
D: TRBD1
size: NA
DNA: TGTGCCAGCAGACGACAGGGGGCTGTCAACACTGAAGCTTTCTTT
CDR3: CASRRQGAVNTEAFF

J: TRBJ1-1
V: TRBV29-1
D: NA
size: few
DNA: TGCAGCGTGGAAGGATTCTCCACTGAAGCTTTCTTT
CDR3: CSVEGFSTEAFF

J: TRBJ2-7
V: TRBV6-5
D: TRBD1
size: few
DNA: TGTGCCAGCAGCTCTGGGACAGGGGGGTCCTACGAGCAGTACTTC
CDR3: CASSSGTGGSYEQYF

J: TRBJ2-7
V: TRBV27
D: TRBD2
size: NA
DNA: TGTGCCAGCAGTTTCGACCCAACTAGCGGGGGTTCTATCTACGAGCAGTACTTC
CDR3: CASSFDPTSGGSIYEQYF

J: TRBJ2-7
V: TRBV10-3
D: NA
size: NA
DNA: TGTGCCATCAGGGACCCCTATTCTCACGAGCAGTACTTC
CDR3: CAIRDPYSHEQYF

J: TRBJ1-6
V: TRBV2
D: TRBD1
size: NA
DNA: TGTGCCAGCAGTACAAACAGGGGCGCAACCCTCCACTTT
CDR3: CASSTNRGATLHF

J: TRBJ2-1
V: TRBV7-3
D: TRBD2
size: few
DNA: TGTGCCAGCAGCCACATAGCGGGAGCGAATAGAAATGAGCAGTTCTTC
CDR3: CASSHIAGANRNEQFF

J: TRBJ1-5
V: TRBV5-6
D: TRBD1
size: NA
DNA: TGTGCCAGCAGCCACGGACAGGGGGAAAGTCAGCCCCAGCATTTT
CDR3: CASSHGQGESQPQHF

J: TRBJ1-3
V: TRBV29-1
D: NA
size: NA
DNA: TGCAGCGCTCGGAAGAGGAAGGACACCATATATTTT
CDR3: CSARKRKDTIYF

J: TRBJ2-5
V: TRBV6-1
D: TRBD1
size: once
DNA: TGTGCCAGCAGTACGGCCGGACAGGAAGAGACCCAGTACTTC
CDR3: CASSTAGQEETQYF

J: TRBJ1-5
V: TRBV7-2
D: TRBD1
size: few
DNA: TGTGCCAGCAGCCAAGGTGATGACAGGGCGGGCCAGCCCCAGCATTTT
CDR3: CASSQGDDRAGQPQHF

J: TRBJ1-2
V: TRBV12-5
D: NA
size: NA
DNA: TGTGCTAGTGGTCCCCCTGGGCCGCCCGGCGGCTACACCTTC
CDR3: CASGPPGPPGGYTF

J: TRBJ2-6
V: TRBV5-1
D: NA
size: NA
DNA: TGCGCCAGCAGCTTACGAACAGGTGCCTCTGGGGCCAACGTCCTGACTTTC
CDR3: CASSLRTGASGANVLTF

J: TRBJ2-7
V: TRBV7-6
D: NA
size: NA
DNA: TGTGCCAGCAGCCCAATCAGGGGGGATGGGGACGAGCAGTACTTC
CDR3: CASSPIRGDGDEQYF

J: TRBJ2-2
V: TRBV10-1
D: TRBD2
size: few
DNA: TGCGCCAGCCTTTCGACTAGCGGGAGGGCGAACACCGGGGAGCTGTTTTTT
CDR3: CASLSTSGRANTGELFF

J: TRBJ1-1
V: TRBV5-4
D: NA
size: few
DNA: TGTGCCAGCAGCTTTTCGTTCGGGGAAGCTTTCTTT
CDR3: CASSFSFGEAFF

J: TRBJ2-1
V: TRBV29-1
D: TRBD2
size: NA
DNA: TGCAGCGTTCCCCCGGGACTAGCGGGAGGGCAATACAATGAGCAGTTCTTC
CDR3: CSVPPGLAGGQYNEQFF

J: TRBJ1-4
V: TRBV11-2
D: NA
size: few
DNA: TGTGCCAGCAGCTTCGGCCAGGCTTGGTCGGGGAATGAAAAACTGTTTTTT
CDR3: CASSFGQAWSGNEKLFF

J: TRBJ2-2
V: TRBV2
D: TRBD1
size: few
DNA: TGTGCCACCCGCCGGGACAGCCTTTCGAACACCGGGGAGCTGTTTTTT
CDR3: CATRRDSLSNTGELFF

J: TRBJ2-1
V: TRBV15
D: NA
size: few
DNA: TGTGCCACCAGCGGATACACAGGAGATGAGCAGTTCTTC
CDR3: CATSGYTGDEQFF

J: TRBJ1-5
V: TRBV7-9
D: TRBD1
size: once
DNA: TGTGCCAGCAGCTCGGACAGGGGGCTGAATCAGCCCCAACATTTT
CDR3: CASSSDRGLNQPQHF

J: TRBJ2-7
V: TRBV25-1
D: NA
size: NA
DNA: TGTGCCAGCAGCGGCTCGACAGTCAAGGTAGCCTTGGGCTACGAGCAGTACTTC
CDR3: CASSGSTVKVALGYEQYF